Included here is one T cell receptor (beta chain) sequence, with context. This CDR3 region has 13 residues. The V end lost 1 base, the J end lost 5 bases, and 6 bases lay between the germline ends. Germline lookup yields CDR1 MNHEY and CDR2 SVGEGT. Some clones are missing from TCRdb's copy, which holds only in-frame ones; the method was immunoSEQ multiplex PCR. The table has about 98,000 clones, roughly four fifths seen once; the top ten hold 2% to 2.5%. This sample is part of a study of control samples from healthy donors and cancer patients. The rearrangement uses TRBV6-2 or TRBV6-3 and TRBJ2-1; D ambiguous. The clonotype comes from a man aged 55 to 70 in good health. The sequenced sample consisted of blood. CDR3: CASSYYRDNEQFF. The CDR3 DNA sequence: TGTGCCAGCAGTTACTATAGGGACAATGAGCAGTTCTTC.